This T cell receptor (beta chain) was captured in a study of blood T cell repertoires in COVID-19. Study in general: Nucleic acid was either cDNA or gDNA, and it came from T cells, B-cell-depleted T cells, or PBMCs.

Trimming shortened V by 0 bases and J by 0 bases, and 12 bases separated the two germline ends. The germline V gene has CDR1 SGHRS and CDR2 YFSETQ. CDR3 length equals 16 residues. Study processing details: Estimated nucleated cell counts came from reference gene primer amplification. The method was immunoSEQ multiplex PCR; TCRdb's version includes in-frame clones alone and lacks a portion of them. The DNA gave D and trimming, while V, J and clone size come from that table. Among about 190,000 clones, around nine tenths were seen once, and the ten largest hold less than 1.5%. This chain uses TRBV5-1 with TRBJ1-1, with unresolved D. The specimen was peripheral blood. The TCR comes from a man between 25 and 39 years old with acute or convalescent COVID-19. The CDR3 DNA sequence: TGCGCCAGCAGCTTGGCCCCGACAAAGATGAACACTGAAGCTTTCTTT. Translated, it gives CASSLAPTKMNTEAFF.